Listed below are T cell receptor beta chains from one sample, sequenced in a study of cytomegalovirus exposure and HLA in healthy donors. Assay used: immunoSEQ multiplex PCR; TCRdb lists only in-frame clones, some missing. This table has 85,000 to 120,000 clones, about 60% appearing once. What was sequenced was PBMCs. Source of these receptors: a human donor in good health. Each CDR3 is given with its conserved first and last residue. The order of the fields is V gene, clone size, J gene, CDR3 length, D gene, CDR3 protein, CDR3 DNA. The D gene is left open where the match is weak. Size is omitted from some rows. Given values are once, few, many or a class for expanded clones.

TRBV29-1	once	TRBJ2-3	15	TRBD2	CSVEGGLAGPDTQYF	TGCAGCGTTGAAGGCGGACTAGCAGGTCCAGATACGCAGTATTTT
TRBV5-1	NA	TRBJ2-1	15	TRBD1	CASSGIQGAHNEQFF	TGCGCCAGCAGCGGGATACAGGGGGCCCACAATGAGCAGTTCTTC
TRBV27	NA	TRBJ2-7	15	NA	CASSGGTQPSYEQYF	TGTGCCAGCTCTGGGGGGACTCAGCCTTCCTACGAGCAGTACTTC
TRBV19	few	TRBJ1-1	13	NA	CASSMGGATEAFF	TGTGCCAGTAGTATGGGAGGGGCGACTGAAGCTTTCTTT
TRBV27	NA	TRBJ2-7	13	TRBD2	CASRPGGAYEQYF	TGTGCCAGCAGACCGGGGGGGGCCTACGAGCAGTACTTC
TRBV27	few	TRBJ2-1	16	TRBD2	CASSPSRAGEYNEQFF	TGTGCCAGCAGTCCAAGCCGGGCGGGAGAGTACAATGAGCAGTTCTTC
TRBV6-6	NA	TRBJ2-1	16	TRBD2	CASLSGLAGEDNEQFF	TGTGCCAGCCTTTCGGGACTAGCGGGAGAAGACAATGAGCAGTTCTTC
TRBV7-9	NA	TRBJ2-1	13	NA	CASSLGQGNEQFF	TGTGCCAGCAGCTTAGGGCAGGGCAATGAGCAGTTCTTC
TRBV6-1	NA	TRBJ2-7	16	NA	CASSEATTGTGYEQYF	TGTGCCAGCAGTGAAGCGACCACCGGGACTGGCTACGAGCAGTACTTC
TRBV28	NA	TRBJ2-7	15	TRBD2	CASRREASSSYEQYF	TGTGCCAGCAGGCGGGAGGCCTCGAGCTCCTACGAGCAGTACTTC